This T cell receptor (beta chain) was identified in a study of regulatory T cells in long-lasting Graves disease. Study-wide results and caveats: Patients with persistent Graves' had lower TCR diversity than newly diagnosed patients.

J was trimmed by 8 bases and V by 8 bases; bases with no gene match: 16. This CDR3 has 16 residues. The germline CDR1 and CDR2 sequences are SNHLY and FYNNEI. Documented time point: newly diagnosed GD, antithyroid drugs for less than 3 months. Extracted PBMC RNA gave rise to the TCR library. This clonotype has ten or more counts. The antigen remains undetermined. Library construction for TCR beta used iRepertoire HTBI primers and Arm-PCR of CDR3 regions. TCRdb redid the calling of the multiplex PCR reads with MiXCR, one entry per CDR3 protein. Of some 600,000 distinct CDR3 sequences listed, about 16% are singletons. The sample was also reused in another study, on T cells in Graves' hyperthyroidism and ophthalmopathy.

The chain couples TRBV2 to TRBJ1-4, with TRBD1 identical over 8 bases. The clonotype comes from a man aged 18-30 years with Graves disease. Here the sequenced sample was peripheral blood mononuclear cells (PBMCs), taken at new diagnosis, from a patient treated with antithyroid drugs. The CDR3: CASRTGWGLIGEKLFF. The CDR3 bases are TGTGCCAGCCGGACAGGGTGGGGGCTAATTGGAGAAAAACTGTTTTTT.